The entry below gives a single T cell receptor beta chain sequence along with its context. Antigen unknown. CDR1 is SGHTS, CDR2 YDEGEE, per germline. V lost 6 bases, J lost 1 base, and 11 bases stayed unmatched. There are 16 residues in the CDR3. These data come from a study of cytomegalovirus exposure and HLA in healthy donors. Study context: Around 180 million T cells yielded 117 million unique TCR beta sequences in earlier analysis. Notes on the study in general: Segments of the TCR beta V type were, in most cases, productive about 90% or about 30% of the time in an earlier analysis.

At collection, donors were nominally healthy, but unrecorded immune exposures were probable. The PCR made use of 60 Vbeta and 13 Jbeta primers. The repertoire was sequenced with immunoSEQ multiplex PCR; TCRdb's copy has only in-frame clones and lacks some. The sample contains about 170,000 clones, over 75% of which appear only once. The chain uses TRBV5-8 and TRBJ2-3; 7 nucleotides agree with TRBD2. Material for sequencing was PBMCs. The clonotype comes from a male donor in good health and CMV-seronegative. The CDR3 coding sequence is TGTGCCAGCAATCCCGGGGAGGGTGTCGGCACAGATACGCAGTATTTT. As protein: CASNPGEGVGTDTQYF.